Each of the 11 T cell receptor beta chains below was sequenced from the same sample in a study of cytomegalovirus exposure and HLA in healthy donors. Researchers ran the PCR with 60 Vbeta and 13 Jbeta primers. TCRdb's copy holds only in-frame clones and misses some; the assay was immunoSEQ multiplex PCR. This sample's table reports more than 95,000 clones. The sample was PBMCs. The receptors stem from a man aged 25-45 years in good health and CMV-seronegative.

The gene calls are TRBV7-2 and TRBJ2-1; 8 bases agree with TRBD2. CDR1 SGHTA and CDR2 FQGNSA come from the germline V gene. J gave up 10 bases and V 0 bases, and 11 bases lay outside the gene matches. CDR3 length equals 16 residues. The CDR3 nucleotides read TGTGCCAGCAGCTTAGCGGCGGGGGGTTTGGGGGTAGAGCAGTTCTTC. This codes for CASSLAAGGLGVEQFF.

V is TRBV7-9 and J is TRBJ2-7; D perhaps matches TRBD2 (5 bases). Germline V gene data show CDR1 as SEHNR and CDR2 as FQNEAQ (reference sequence). CDR3 size: 14 residues. V was pared by 1 base and J by 2 bases, with 9 bases between. CDR3 residues: CASSLVSGTYEQYF. For the CDR3, the DNA is TGTGCCAGCAGCTTAGTCAGCGGTACCTACGAGCAGTACTTC. The full variable domain, in which reference TRBV7-9 and TRBJ2-7 provide the parts outside the CDR3, is DTGVSQNPRHKITKRGQNVTFRCDPISEHNRLYWYRQTLGQGPEFLTYFQNEAQLEKSRLLSDRFSAERPKGSFSTLEIQRTEQGDSAMYLCASSLVSGTYEQYFGPGTRLTVT.

This chain links TRBV11-2 with TRBJ2-1, with TRBD2 matching over 10 bases. V dropped 1 base and J dropped 4; count of bases not matched to a gene: 4. The germline V gene has CDR1 SGHAT and CDR2 FQNNGV. This CDR3 has 16 residues. For the CDR3, the DNA is TGTGCCAGCAGCTTAGGGGGACTAGCGCTATACAATGAGCAGTTCTTC. Translated, it gives CASSLGGLALYNEQFF.

The chain is built from TRBV28 and TRBJ1-2; weak D call: TRBD1 (5 bases). This CDR3 has 14 residues. With 2 bases removed from V and 7 bases from J, the gap between germline ends came to 14 bases. Per the germline V gene, CDR1 is MDHEN and CDR2 is SYDVKM. The CDR3 nucleotides read TGTGCCAGCAGTTTAGTGGGGGAGGAAGGTGGCTACACCTTC. Translation gives CASSLVGEEGGYTF.

The rearrangement links TRBV11-2 to TRBJ2-7; 12 bases match TRBD2. Germline V gene data show CDR1 as SGHAT and CDR2 as FQNNGV. Trimming cost V 3 bases and J 3 bases; bases outside gene matches: 3. CDR3 length: 15 amino acids. CDR3 in amino acids: CASSLETSGSYEQYF. CDR3 sequence (DNA): TGTGCCAGCAGCTTGGAGACTAGCGGGAGCTACGAGCAGTACTTC.

V usage is TRBV5-1 and J usage is TRBJ1-4; the D is unclear. Trimming shortened V by 4 bases and J by 3 bases, and 16 bases separated the two germline ends. This CDR3 is built from 16 residues. Germline CDR1 reads SGHRS; CDR2 reads YFSETQ. The CDR3 loop reads CASSPSSITANEKLFF. The DNA of the CDR3 is TGCGCCAGCAGCCCCAGTAGTATTACAGCTAATGAAAAACTGTTTTTT.

For the CDR3, the DNA is TGTGCCAGCAGTACCGACCCGAGGGATGAGCAGTTCTTC. As protein: CASSTDPRDEQFF. This chain connects TRBV27 to TRBJ2-1; maybe TRBD2 (5 bases). CDR1 is MNHEY and CDR2 is SMNVEV in the germline V gene (reference sequence). CDR3 length equals 13 residues. V dropped 5 bases and J dropped 8 bases, with 13 bases sitting between them.

V gene TRBV2 combines with J gene TRBJ1-1; 9 positions agree with TRBD1. The CDR3 contains 14 residues. Germline V lookup: CDR1 SNHLY, CDR2 FYNNEI. V was clipped by 6 bases and J by 5 bases; unmatched bases: 7. The CDR3 DNA follows: TGTGCCAGCAGGGGACAGGGACTAACAACTGAAGCTTTCTTT. Translated: CASRGQGLTTEAFF.

The V call is TRBV5-1, the J call TRBJ2-7; possible D gene TRBD1, 5 bases. This CDR3 contains 17 residues. The germline V gene has CDR1 SGHRS and CDR2 YFSETQ. The germline V and J ends were trimmed by 3 bases and 2 bases, with 21 bases remaining between them. As DNA, the CDR3 is TGCGCCAGCAGCTCTCAAACAGGATTCGAGGCCACCTACGAGCAGTACTTC. This codes for CASSSQTGFEATYEQYF.

V usage is TRBV28 and J usage is TRBJ2-6, with a possible D match to TRBD1 (7 bases). The CDR3 contains 15 residues. Germline CDR1 reads MDHEN; CDR2 reads SYDVKM. V was clipped by 8 bases and J by 0 bases, with 11 bases between them. The CDR3 DNA follows: TGTGCCAGCGCGGGACAGAGCTCTGGGGCCAACGTCCTGACTTTC. Its protein is CASAGQSSGANVLTF.

The V gene is TRBV7-3, the J gene TRBJ2-7; TRBD2 aligns across 8 bases. Trimming took 5 bases from V and 3 from J; bases not matched to a gene: 6. The CDR3 covers 14 residues. Looked up from germline, CDR1 is SGHTA and CDR2 is FQGTGA. The CDR3 region is CASSPSGGRYEQYF. CDR3 nucleotides: TGTGCCAGCAGCCCCAGCGGGGGACGCTACGAGCAGTACTTC.